This T cell receptor beta chain was profiled in a study of shared clonotypes between healthy human individuals. Across the study: CD4 naive cells filled three plates per donor, CD4 memory three, CD8 naive two and CD8 memory one.

This table comes from immunoSEQ multiplex PCR, and its TCRdb copy is limited to in-frame clones, with some not included. The profile shows about 710,000 clones, 55% to 80% of them singletons. The study separated CD4+ cells into CD45RA+ naive and CD45RA-negative memory subsets. From germline, CDR1 is SGHRS and CDR2 YFSETQ. The V gene lost 2 bases and the J gene lost 8 bases, with 13 bases spanning the gap. This CDR3 contains 13 residues. The material sequenced was memory CD4+ T cells sorted from blood. Subset here: CD45RA-negative fraction. The gene calls are TRBV5-1 and TRBJ1-2; a weak D match, TRBD1 (5 bases). This receptor was identified in a woman aged 25 to 45 in good health. CDR3 DNA sequence: TGCGCCAGCAGCTTTGGGGCCGAAAGAGGCTACACCTTC. Translation gives CASSFGAERGYTF.